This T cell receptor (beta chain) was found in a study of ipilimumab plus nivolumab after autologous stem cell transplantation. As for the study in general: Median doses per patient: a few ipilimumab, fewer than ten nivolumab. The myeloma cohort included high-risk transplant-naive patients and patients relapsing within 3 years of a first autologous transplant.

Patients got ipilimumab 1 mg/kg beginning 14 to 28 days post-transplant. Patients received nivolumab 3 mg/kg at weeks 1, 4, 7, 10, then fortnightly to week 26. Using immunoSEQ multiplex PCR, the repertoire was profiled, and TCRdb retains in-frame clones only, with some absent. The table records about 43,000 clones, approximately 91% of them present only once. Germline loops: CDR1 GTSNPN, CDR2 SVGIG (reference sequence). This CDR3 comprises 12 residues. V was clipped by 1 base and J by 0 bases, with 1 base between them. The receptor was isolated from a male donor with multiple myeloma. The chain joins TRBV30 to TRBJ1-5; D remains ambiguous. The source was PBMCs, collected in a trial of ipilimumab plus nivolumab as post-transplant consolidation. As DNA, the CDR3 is TGTGCCTGGAGTGGTAGCAATCAGCCCCAGCATTTT. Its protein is CAWSGSNQPQHF.